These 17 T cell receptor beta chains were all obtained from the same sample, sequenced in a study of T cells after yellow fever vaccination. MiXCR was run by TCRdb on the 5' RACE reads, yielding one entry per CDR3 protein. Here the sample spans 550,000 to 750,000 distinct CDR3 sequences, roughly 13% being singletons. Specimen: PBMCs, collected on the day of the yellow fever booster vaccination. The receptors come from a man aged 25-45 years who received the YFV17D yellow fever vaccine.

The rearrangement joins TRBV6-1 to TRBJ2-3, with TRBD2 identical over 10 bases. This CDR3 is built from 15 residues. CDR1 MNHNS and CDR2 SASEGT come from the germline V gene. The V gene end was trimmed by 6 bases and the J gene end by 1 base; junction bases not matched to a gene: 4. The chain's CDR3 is CASRALAGRTDTQYF. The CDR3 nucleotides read TGTGCCAGCAGGGCACTAGCGGGACGCACAGATACGCAGTATTTT.

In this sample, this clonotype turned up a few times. CDR3 residues: CATSGIARETQYF. In DNA form, the CDR3 reads TGTGCCACCAGCGGTATAGCTCGGGAAACGCAGTATTTT. The chain is built from TRBV15 and TRBJ2-3, with D possibly being TRBD2 (5 bases). Trimming took 5 bases from V and 9 from J, leaving 15 bases between them. Germline CDR1 reads LNHNV; CDR2 reads YYDKDF (reference sequence). The CDR3 length is 13 residues.

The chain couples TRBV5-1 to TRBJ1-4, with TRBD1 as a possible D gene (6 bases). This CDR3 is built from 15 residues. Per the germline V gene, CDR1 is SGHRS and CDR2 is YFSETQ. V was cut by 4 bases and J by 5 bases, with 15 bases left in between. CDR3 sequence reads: CASSQTGDKNEKLFF. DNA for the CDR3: TGCGCCAGCAGCCAGACAGGAGACAAGAATGAAAAACTGTTTTTT.

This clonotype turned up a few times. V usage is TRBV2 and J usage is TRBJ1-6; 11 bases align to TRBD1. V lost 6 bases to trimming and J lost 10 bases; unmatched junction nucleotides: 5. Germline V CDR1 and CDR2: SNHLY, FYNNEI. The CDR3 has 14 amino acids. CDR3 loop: CASRDRGLDSPLHF. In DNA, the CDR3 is TGTGCCAGCAGGGACAGGGGGCTGGACTCACCCCTCCACTTT. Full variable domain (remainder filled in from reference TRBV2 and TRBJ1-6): EPEVTQTPSHQVTQMGQEVILRCVPISNHLYFYWYRQILGQKVEFLVSFYNNEISEKSEIFDDQFSVERPDGSNFTLKIRSTKLEDSAMYFCASRDRGLDSPLHFGNGTRLTVT.

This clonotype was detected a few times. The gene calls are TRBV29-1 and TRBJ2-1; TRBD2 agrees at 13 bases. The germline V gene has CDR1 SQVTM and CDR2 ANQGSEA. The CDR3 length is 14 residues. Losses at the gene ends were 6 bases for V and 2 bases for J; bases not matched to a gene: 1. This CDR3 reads CSVGTSGAYNEQFF. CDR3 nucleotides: TGCAGCGTCGGGACTAGCGGGGCCTACAATGAGCAGTTCTTC.

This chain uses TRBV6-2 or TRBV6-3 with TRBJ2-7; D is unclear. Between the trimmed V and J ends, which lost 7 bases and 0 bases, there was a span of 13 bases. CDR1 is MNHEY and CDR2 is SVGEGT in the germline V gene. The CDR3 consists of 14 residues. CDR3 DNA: TGTGCCAGCATTCCGGAGTTGTACTCCTACGAGCAGTACTTC. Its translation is CASIPELYSYEQYF.

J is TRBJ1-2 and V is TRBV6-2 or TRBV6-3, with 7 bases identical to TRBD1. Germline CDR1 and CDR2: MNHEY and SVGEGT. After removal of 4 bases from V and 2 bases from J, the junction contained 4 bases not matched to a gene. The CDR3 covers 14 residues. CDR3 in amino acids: CASSSGQANYGYTF. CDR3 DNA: TGTGCCAGCAGTTCAGGACAGGCCAACTATGGCTACACCTTC.

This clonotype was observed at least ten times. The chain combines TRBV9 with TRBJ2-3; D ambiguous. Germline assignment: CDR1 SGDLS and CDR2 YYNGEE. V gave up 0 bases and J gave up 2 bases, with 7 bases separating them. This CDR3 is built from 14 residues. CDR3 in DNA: TGTGCCAGCAGCGTAGTTGGATTCACAGATACGCAGTATTTT. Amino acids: CASSVVGFTDTQYF. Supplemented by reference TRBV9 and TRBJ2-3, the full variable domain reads DSGVTQTPKHLITATGQRVTLRCSPRSGDLSVYWYQQSLDQGLQFLIQYYNGEERAKGNILERFSAQQFPDLHSELNLSSLELGDSALYFCASSVVGFTDTQYFGPGTRLTVL.

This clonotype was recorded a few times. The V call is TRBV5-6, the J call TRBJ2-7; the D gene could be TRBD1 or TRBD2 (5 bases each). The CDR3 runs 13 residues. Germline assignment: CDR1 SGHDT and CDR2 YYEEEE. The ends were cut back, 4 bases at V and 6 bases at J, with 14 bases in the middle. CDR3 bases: TGTGCCAGCAGCACCGGGGCTTATAGCGAGCAGTACTTC. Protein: CASSTGAYSEQYF.

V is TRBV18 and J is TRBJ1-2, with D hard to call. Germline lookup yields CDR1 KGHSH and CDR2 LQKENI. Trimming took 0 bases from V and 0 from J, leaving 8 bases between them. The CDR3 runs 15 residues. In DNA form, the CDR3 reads TGTGCCAGCTCACCACCGGTGACTACTAACTATGGCTACACCTTC. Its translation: CASSPPVTTNYGYTF. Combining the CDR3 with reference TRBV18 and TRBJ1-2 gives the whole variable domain NAGVMQNPRHLVRRRGQEARLRCSPMKGHSHVYWYRQLPEEGLKFMVYLQKENIIDESGMPKERFSAEFPKEGPSILRIQQVVRGDSAAYFCASSPPVTTNYGYTFGSGTRLTVV.

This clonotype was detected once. For the CDR3, the DNA is TGTGCCAGCAGCGTAGGAAAGGGACAGCAAGAGACCCAGTACTTC. Translating gives CASSVGKGQQETQYF. The J gene is TRBJ2-5, the V gene TRBV9; 7 bases match TRBD1. The V gene end was trimmed by 0 bases and the J gene end by 2 bases; junction bases not matched to a gene: 4. CDR1 and CDR2 (germline): SGDLS, YYNGEE. The CDR3 loop spans 15 amino acids. The full variable domain, its missing parts supplied by reference TRBV9 and TRBJ2-5, is DSGVTQTPKHLITATGQRVTLRCSPRSGDLSVYWYQQSLDQGLQFLIQYYNGEERAKGNILERFSAQQFPDLHSELNLSSLELGDSALYFCASSVGKGQQETQYFGPGTRLLVL.

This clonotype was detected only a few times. For the CDR3, the DNA is TGTGCCAGCAGCGGGCGGACCCGGAACACAGATACGCAGTATTTT. The encoded protein is CASSGRTRNTDTQYF. The gene calls are TRBV11-2 and TRBJ2-3; D gene ambiguous. Germline values: CDR1 SGHAT, CDR2 FQNNGV. The CDR3 totals 15 residues. With 5 bases removed from V and 2 bases from J, the gap between germline ends came to 14 bases.

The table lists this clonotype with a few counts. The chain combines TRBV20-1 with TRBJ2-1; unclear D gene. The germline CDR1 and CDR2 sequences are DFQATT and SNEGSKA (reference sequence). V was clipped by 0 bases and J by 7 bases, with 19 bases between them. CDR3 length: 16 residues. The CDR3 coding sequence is TGCAGTGCTAGAGATCAGGCAGGCCCGTATGGGAATGAGCAGTTCTTC. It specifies CSARDQAGPYGNEQFF.

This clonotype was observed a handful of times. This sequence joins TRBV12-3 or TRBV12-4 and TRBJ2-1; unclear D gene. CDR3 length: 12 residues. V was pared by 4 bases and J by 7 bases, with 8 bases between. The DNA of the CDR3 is TGTGCCAGCAGTTCCAACGAGAATGAGCAGTTCTTC. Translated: CASSSNENEQFF.

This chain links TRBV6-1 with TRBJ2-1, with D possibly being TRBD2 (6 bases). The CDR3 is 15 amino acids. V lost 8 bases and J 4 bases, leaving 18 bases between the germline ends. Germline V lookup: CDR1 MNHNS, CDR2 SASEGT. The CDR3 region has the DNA TGTGCCAGCGCCGTCGGAGCGGGCGAATACAATGAGCAGTTCTTC. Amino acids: CASAVGAGEYNEQFF.

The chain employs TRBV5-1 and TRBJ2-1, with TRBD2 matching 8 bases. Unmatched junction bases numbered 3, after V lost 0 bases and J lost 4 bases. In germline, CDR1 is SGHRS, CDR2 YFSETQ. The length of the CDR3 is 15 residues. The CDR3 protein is CASSLAPGGYNEQFF. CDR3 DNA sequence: TGCGCCAGCAGCTTGGCACCGGGAGGGTACAATGAGCAGTTCTTC.

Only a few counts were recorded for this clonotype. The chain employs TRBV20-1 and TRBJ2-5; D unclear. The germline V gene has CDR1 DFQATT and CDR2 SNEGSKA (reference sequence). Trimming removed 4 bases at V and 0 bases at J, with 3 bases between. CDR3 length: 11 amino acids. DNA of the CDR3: TGCAGTGCTACACACCAAGAGACCCAGTACTTC. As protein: CSATHQETQYF.